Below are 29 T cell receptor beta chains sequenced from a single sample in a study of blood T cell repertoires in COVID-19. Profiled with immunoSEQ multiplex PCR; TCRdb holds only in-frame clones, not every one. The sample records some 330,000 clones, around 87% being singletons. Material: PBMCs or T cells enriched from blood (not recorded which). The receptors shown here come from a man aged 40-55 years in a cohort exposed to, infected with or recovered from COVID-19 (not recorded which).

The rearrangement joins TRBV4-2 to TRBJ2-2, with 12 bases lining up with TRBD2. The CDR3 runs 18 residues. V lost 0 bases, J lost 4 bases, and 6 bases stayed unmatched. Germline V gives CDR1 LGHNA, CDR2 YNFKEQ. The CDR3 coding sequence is TGTGCCAGCAGCCAAGAGGCTAGCGGGAGGGCGGGCACCGGGGAGCTGTTTTTT. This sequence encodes CASSQEASGRAGTGELFF.

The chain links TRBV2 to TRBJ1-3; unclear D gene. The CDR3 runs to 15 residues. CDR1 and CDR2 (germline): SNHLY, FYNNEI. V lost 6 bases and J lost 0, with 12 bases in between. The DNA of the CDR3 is TGTGCCAGCAGCCAGACCACTAACTCTGGAAACACCATATATTTT. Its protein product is CASSQTTNSGNTIYF.

CDR3 residues: CASSSGGGNEQFF. The CDR3 DNA is TGTGCCAGCAGCAGTGGGGGGGGCAATGAGCAGTTCTTC. The V gene is TRBV11-3, the J gene TRBJ2-1; 7 bases are shared with TRBD2. J lost 6 bases, V lost 5 bases, and 4 bases had no gene match. This CDR3 is built from 13 residues. Germline CDR1 is SGHNT and CDR2 is YENEEA.

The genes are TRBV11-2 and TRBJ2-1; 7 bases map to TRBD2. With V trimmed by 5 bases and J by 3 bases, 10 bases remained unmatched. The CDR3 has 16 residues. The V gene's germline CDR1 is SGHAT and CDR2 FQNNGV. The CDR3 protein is CASSGEGAGVYNEQFF. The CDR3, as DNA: TGTGCCAGCAGCGGGGAGGGAGCGGGCGTCTACAATGAGCAGTTCTTC.

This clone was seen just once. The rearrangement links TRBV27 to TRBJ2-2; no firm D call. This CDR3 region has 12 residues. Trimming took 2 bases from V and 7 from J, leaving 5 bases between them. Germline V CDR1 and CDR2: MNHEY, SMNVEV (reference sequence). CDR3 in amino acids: CASSLRNGELFF. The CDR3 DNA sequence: TGTGCCAGCAGTTTACGTAACGGGGAGCTGTTTTTT.

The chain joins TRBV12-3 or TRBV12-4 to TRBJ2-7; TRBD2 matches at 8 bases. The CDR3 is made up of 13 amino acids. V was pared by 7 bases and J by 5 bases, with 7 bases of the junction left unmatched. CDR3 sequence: CASNLGLADEQYF. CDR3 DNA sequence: TGTGCCAGCAACCTCGGACTAGCCGACGAGCAGTACTTC.

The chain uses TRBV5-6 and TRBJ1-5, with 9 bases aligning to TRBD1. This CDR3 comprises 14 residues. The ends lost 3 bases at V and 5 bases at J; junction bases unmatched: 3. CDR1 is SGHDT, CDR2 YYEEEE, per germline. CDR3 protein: CASSSGTGHQPQHF. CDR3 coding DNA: TGTGCCAGCAGCTCCGGGACAGGGCATCAGCCCCAGCATTTT.

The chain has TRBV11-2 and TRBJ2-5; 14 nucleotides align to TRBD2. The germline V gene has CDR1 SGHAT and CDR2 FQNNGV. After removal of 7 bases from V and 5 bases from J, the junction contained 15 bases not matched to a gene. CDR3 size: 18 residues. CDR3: CASKTGTSGSGFRETQYF. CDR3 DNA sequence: TGTGCCAGCAAGACCGGGACTAGCGGGAGTGGTTTTAGGGAGACCCAGTACTTC.

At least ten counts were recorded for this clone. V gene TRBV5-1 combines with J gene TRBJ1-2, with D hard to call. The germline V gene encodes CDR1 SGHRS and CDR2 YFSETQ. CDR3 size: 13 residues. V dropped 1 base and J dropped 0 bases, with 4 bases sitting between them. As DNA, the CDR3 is TGCGCCAGCAGCTTGACAGCTAACTATGGCTACACCTTC. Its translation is CASSLTANYGYTF.

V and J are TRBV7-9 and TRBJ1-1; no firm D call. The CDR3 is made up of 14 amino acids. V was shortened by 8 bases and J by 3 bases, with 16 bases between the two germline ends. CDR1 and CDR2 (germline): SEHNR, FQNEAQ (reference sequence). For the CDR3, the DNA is TGTGCCAGCCAACAGCCACGGATGGACACTGAAGCTTTCTTT. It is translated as CASQQPRMDTEAFF. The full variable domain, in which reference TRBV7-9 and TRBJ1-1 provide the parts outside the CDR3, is DTGVSQNPRHKITKRGQNVTFRCDPISEHNRLYWYRQTLGQGPEFLTYFQNEAQLEKSRLLSDRFSAERPKGSFSTLEIQRTEQGDSAMYLCASQQPRMDTEAFFGQGTRLTVV.

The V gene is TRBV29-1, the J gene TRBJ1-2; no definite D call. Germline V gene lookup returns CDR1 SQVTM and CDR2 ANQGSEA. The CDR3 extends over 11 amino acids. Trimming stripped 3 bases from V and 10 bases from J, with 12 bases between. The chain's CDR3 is CSVDTYGSYTF. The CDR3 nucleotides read TGCAGCGTTGATACCTACGGGTCCTACACCTTC.

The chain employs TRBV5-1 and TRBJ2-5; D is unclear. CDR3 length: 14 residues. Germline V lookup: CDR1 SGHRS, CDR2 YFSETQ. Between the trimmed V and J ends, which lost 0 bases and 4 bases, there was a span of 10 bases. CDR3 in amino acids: CASSLELRPETQYF. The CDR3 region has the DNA TGCGCCAGCAGCTTGGAGCTGCGGCCAGAGACCCAGTACTTC.

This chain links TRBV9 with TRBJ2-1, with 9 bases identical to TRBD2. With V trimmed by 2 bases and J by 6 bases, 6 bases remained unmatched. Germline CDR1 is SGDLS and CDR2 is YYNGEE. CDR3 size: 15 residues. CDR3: CASSVALAGTNEQFF. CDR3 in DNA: TGTGCCAGCAGCGTTGCTCTAGCGGGAACCAATGAGCAGTTCTTC.

CDR3 DNA sequence: TGTGCCAGCAGTTACTCTCTAGCGGGAGGGATCGACGAGCAGTACTTC. This translates into CASSYSLAGGIDEQYF. V gene TRBV6-2 or TRBV6-3 combines with J gene TRBJ2-7, with 12 bases matching TRBD2. Trimming at V came to 0 bases and at J to 5 bases, leaving 5 bases not matched to a gene. This CDR3 has 16 amino acids. Per germline, CDR1 MNHEY and CDR2 SVGEGT.

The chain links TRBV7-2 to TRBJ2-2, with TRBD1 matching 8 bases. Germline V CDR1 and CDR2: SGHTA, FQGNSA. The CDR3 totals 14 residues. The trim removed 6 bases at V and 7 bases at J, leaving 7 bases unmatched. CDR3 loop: CASRPGGAGGELFF. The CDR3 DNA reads TGTGCCAGCAGACCAGGGGGCGCGGGCGGGGAGCTGTTTTTT.

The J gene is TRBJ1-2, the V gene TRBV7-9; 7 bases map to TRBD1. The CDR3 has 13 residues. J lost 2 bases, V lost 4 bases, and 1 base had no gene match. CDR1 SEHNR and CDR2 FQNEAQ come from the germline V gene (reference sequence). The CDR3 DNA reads TGTGCCAGCAGCTCACAGGGGAACTATGGCTACACCTTC. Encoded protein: CASSSQGNYGYTF.

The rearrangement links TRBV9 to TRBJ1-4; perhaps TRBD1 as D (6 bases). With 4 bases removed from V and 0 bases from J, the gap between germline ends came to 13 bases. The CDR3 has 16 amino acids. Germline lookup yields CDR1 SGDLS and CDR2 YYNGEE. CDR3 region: CASSRRQDPTNEKLFF. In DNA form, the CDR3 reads TGTGCCAGCAGCAGACGACAGGATCCAACTAATGAAAAACTGTTTTTT.

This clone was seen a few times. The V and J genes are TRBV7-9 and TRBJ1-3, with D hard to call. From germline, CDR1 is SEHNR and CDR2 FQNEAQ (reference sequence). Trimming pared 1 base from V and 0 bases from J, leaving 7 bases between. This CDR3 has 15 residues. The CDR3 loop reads CASSLEQNSGNTIYF. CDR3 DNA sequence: TGTGCCAGCAGCTTAGAACAGAACTCTGGAAACACCATATATTTT. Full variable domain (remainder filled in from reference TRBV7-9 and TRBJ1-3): DTGVSQNPRHKITKRGQNVTFRCDPISEHNRLYWYRQTLGQGPEFLTYFQNEAQLEKSRLLSDRFSAERPKGSFSTLEIQRTEQGDSAMYLCASSLEQNSGNTIYFGEGSWLTVV.

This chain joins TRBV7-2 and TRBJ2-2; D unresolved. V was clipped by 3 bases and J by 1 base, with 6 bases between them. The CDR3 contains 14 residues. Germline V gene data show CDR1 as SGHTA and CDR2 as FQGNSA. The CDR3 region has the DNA TGTGCCAGCAGCTTTTTTCAGAACACCGGGGAGCTGTTTTTT. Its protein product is CASSFFQNTGELFF.

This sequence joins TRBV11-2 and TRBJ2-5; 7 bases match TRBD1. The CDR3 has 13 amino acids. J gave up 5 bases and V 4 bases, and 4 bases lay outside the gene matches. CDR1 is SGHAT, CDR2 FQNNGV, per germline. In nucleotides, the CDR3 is TGTGCCAGCAGCTACAGGGGCGTGGAGACCCAGTACTTC. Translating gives CASSYRGVETQYF.

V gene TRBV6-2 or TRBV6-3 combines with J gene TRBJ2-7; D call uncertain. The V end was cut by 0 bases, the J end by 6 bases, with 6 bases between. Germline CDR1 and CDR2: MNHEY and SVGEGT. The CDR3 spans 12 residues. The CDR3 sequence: CASSYSRSEQYF. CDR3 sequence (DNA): TGTGCCAGCAGTTACTCGAGGTCCGAGCAGTACTTC.

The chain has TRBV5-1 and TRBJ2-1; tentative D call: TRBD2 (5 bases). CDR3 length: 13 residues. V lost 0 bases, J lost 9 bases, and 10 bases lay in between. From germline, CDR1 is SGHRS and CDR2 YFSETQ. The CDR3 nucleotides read TGCGCCAGCAGCTTGGACGGCGCGGGTGAGCAGTTCTTC. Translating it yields CASSLDGAGEQFF.

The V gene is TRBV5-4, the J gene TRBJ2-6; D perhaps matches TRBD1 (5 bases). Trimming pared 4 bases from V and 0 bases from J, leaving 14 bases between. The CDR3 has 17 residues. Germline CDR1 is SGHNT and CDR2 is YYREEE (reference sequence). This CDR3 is CASSPGHVISGANVLTF. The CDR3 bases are TGTGCCAGCAGCCCTGGACACGTAATCTCTGGGGCCAACGTCCTGACTTTC.

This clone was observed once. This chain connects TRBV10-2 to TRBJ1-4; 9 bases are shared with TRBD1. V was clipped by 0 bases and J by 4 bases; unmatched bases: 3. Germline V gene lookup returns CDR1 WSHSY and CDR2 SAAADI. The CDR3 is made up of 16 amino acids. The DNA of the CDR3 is TGCGCCAGCAGTGAGTCGGTGGGACAGGGTAATGAAAAACTGTTTTTT. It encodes CASSESVGQGNEKLFF.

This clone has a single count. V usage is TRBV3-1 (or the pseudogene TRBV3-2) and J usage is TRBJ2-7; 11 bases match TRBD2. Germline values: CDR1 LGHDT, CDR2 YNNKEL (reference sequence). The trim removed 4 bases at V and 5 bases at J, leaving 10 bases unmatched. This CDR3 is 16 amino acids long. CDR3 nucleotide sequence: TGTGCCAGCAGCCCCGAACTAGCGGGAGTTAGAAACGAGCAGTACTTC. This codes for CASSPELAGVRNEQYF.

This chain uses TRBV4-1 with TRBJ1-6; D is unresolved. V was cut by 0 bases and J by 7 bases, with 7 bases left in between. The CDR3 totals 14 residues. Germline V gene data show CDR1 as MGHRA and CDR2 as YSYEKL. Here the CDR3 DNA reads TGCGCCAGCAGCCAAGAGGGCCAGAATTCACCCCTCCACTTT. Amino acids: CASSQEGQNSPLHF.

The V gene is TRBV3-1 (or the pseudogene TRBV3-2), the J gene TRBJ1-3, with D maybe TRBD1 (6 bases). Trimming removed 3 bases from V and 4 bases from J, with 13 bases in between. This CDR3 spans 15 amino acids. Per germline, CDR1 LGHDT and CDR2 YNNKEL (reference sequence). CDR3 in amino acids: CASSHRGGRGNTIYF. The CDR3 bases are TGTGCCAGCAGCCATCGGGGGGGCAGAGGAAACACCATATATTTT.

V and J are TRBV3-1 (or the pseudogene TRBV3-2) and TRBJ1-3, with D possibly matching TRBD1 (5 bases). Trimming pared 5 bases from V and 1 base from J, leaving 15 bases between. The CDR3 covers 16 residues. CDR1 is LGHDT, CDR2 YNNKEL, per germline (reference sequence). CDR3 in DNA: TGTGCCAGCAGCTTTTCGGGACTGAGATCTGGAAACACCATATATTTT. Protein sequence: CASSFSGLRSGNTIYF.

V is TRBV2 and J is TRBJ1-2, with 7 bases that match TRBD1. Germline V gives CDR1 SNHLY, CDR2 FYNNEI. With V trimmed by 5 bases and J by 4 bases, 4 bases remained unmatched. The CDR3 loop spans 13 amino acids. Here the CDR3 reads CASSNRDSYGYTF. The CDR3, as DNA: TGTGCCAGCAGTAACCGGGACAGCTATGGCTACACCTTC. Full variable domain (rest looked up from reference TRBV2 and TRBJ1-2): EPEVTQTPSHQVTQMGQEVILRCVPISNHLYFYWYRQILGQKVEFLVSFYNNEISEKSEIFDDQFSVERPDGSNFTLKIRSTKLEDSAMYFCASSNRDSYGYTFGSGTRLTVV.